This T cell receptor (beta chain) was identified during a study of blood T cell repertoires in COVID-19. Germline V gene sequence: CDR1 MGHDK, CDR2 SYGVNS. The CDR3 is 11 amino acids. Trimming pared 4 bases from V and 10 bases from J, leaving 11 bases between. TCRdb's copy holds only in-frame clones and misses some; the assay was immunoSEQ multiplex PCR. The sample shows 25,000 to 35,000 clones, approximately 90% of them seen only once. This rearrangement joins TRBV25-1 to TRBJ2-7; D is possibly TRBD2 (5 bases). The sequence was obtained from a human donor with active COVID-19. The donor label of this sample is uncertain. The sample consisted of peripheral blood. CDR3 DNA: TGTGCCAGCAGTGGAACTAGTTCCCAGTACTTC. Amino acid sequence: CASSGTSSQYF.